This T cell receptor (beta chain) was sequenced during a study of T-cell memory formation after mild COVID-19 (TCRdb year 2021). As for the study more broadly: TCR sequence clusters from the two donors were found to be largely donor specific. T-cell clones expanding and contracting after mild COVID-19 in a couple of donors were tracked by longitudinal TCRalpha and TCRbeta repertoire sequencing. The cohort comprised two young, previously healthy adult volunteers, one female and one male.

The paper's findings and limits, for the study overall: Clones contracting from day 15 to 85 had balanced CD4/CD8 phenotypes, while a second wave expanding from day 15 to 37 was biased towards CD4+. Some responding clones were detected in pre-infection memory, suggesting pre-existing cross-reactive memory T cells joined the SARS-CoV-2 response. Contracting CD4+ clones were found mainly in CM and EM memory subsets, while CD8+ clones were enriched in EMRA. SARS-CoV-2 specificity of the second-wave clones peaking on day 37 was not confirmed. The study covered only a couple of mild cases, and larger cohorts including severe cases with pre-infection samples were considered necessary.

Ficoll-Paque density gradient centrifugation was used to isolate PBMCs. From the germline V gene (reference sequence), CDR1 is SEHNR and CDR2 is FQNEAQ. From the cysteine up to the phenylalanine, the CDR3 has a length of 14 residues. Only the CDR3 part of the read is kept: 42 bases, read in frame from the first base. Comments on this clonotype: Its specific antigen is unknown. One end of the junction fails to match germline, which may point to a read error.

The data were produced on an Illumina NovaSeq 6000. cDNA libraries for TCRalpha and TCRbeta were prepared by 5'RACE using constant-segment primers, with sample barcodes and unique molecular identifiers added. RNA was extracted from every sample with Trizol reagent. The libraries were amplified in two PCR steps, and the second step added a second sample barcode and Illumina TruSeq adapters. Libraries were sequenced on an Illumina NovaSeq with 2 x 150 bp paired-end reads. The original methods were these. Reads were demultiplexed and collapsed into UMI-guided consensus sequences with migec v1.2.7. Using mixcr v2.1.11, UMI consensuses were aligned to TRA and TRB V and J templates and then assembled into clonotypes. Expanded or contracted clonotypes were those called significant by both edgeR and NoisET, with noise models trained on biological replicates. For edgeR calls, the thresholds were a false discovery rate-adjusted p below 0.01 and a log2 fold-change of 1. As an exploratory analysis of dynamics, max-normalized trajectories of the 1000 most abundant clonotypes were examined by PCA with hierarchical clustering. Separately sequenced CD4+ and CD8+ repertoires were used to assign a CD4 or CD8 phenotype to each responding clone. Using fastp trimming at Q25 and MiXCR clonotype assembly, TCRdb reanalyzed the public sequencing data and kept in-frame beta chains. A single entry per CDR3 protein holds the most common genes and DNA from its merged rows. What appears here as the V and J calls and clone size reflects TCRdb's work, not the paper's. Across this sample there are approximately 250,000 distinct CDR3 sequences, with just over 15% seen only once. Of the sample, 2.1% is held by the ten largest clones.

Sequenced input: PBMCs or a T cell subset sorted from them (not recorded which). The TCR originated in an adult woman who had mild COVID-19 (a few samples of this study predate the infection). The sample titles of this study are shuffled in the database, so cell type and time point are left out; the donor was told from shared clones. Here the chain combines TRBV7-9 and TRBJ2-7; the D gene remains uncertain. Here the CDR3 is given as CASSRARARPRRNF. The DNA sequence is given as TGTGCCAGCAGCCGAGCTAGGGCCCGGCCCCGACGGAACTTC.